Each of the 3 T cell receptor beta chains below was sequenced from the same sample in a study of blood T cell repertoires in COVID-19. TCRdb's table, derived via immunoSEQ multiplex PCR, lists solely in-frame clones and lacks some. The table includes around 140,000 clones, around 89% detected once. The source material was peripheral blood. Receptors originate from a man aged 45 to 65 with active or convalescent COVID-19.

The chain employs TRBV4-3 and TRBJ1-1; 7 bases are a match to TRBD1. Germline assignment: CDR1 LGHNA and CDR2 YSLEER. V trimming: 5 bases; J trimming: 3 bases; junction bases outside the gene matches: 6. The CDR3 spans 14 residues. Written as DNA, the CDR3 is TGCGCCAGCAGCAGTTGGACAGGTGACACTGAAGCTTTCTTT. Amino acids: CASSSWTGDTEAFF.

The CDR3 coding sequence is TGTGCCAGTAGTTCGACAGGGTATGGCTACACCTTC. Amino acids: CASSSTGYGYTF. The chain has TRBV19 and TRBJ1-2; TRBD1 matches 7 bases. V dropped 5 bases and J dropped 5; count of bases not matched to a gene: 2. The CDR3 covers 12 residues. Germline-derived CDR1 and CDR2 are LNHDA and SQIVND (reference sequence).

The chain combines TRBV6-5 with TRBJ2-3; no firm D call. Germline V lookup: CDR1 MNHEY, CDR2 SVGAGI. V lost 6 bases, J lost 2 bases, and 6 bases lay in between. The CDR3 totals 12 residues. The DNA for the CDR3 is TGTGCCAGCAGGTCCATCACAGATACGCAGTATTTT. This encodes CASRSITDTQYF.